These T cell receptor beta chains were read from a single sample in a study of blood T cell repertoires in COVID-19. Here immunoSEQ multiplex PCR was the method, and the copy in TCRdb shows in-frame clones only, minus some. The data show some 48,000 clones, around 73% seen once. The sequenced sample was PBMCs or T cells enriched from blood (not recorded which). The receptors derive from a woman in her fifties or sixties with acute COVID-19. Each CDR3 is given with its conserved first and last residue. A D gene is named only where the DNA matches it firmly. Some rows mark clone size as missing; the rest say once, few, many or name a class of expanded clone.

D gene	clone size	V gene	J gene	CDR3 DNA	CDR3 protein
NA	NA	TRBV7-9	TRBJ1-1	TGTGCCAGCAAGCGTATCGGTCAGGAAGCTTTCTTT	CASKRIGQEAFF
TRBD1	NA	TRBV7-6	TRBJ1-3	TGTGCCAGCAGCTTTCGGGACAGGGGCTCTGGAAACACCATATATTTT	CASSFRDRGSGNTIYF
NA	NA	TRBV4-2	TRBJ1-3	TGTGCCAGCAGCCAAGTCGACAGAAACACCATATATTTT	CASSQVDRNTIYF
TRBD1	NA	TRBV28	TRBJ1-4	TGTGCCAGCAGTTTATATGGGGACAGGGGGCGTGAAAAACTGTTTTTT	CASSLYGDRGREKLFF
NA	NA	TRBV7-9	TRBJ2-5	TGTGCCAGCAGCTCCGGACTGCACCAAGAGACCCAGTACTTC	CASSSGLHQETQYF
NA	few	TRBV15	TRBJ1-2	TGTGCCACCAGCAGAGATCAGCAGGCTTCCAGCTATGGCTACACCTTC	CATSRDQQASSYGYTF
NA	NA	TRBV19	TRBJ1-1	TGTGCCAGTAGTAGCCCAGGGGCCACTGAAGCTTTCTTT	CASSSPGATEAFF
TRBD1	once	TRBV5-1	TRBJ1-1	TGCGCCAGCAGCCTTGGACAGGGGGCTTCGACTGAAGCTTTCTTT	CASSLGQGASTEAFF
TRBD1	NA	TRBV5-6	TRBJ2-4	TGTGCCAGCAGCCCACAGGGGGCGAGGAACATTCAGTACTTC	CASSPQGARNIQYF
NA	NA	TRBV11-2	TRBJ2-7	TGTGCCAGCAGCTTAGGTAGAGGGATCACCTACGAGCAGTACTTC	CASSLGRGITYEQYF
NA	NA	TRBV7-9	TRBJ1-2	TGTGCCAGCAGCTTAGTTCAGTATGGCTACACCTTC	CASSLVQYGYTF
NA	NA	TRBV10-3	TRBJ1-1	TGTGCCATCAGTGACAATTGGAACACTGAAGCTTTCTTT	CAISDNWNTEAFF
TRBD2	NA	TRBV11-2	TRBJ2-7	TGTGCCAGCAGCCGGACTAGCGGGGGGGCTGCCTACGAGCAGTACTTC	CASSRTSGGAAYEQYF
TRBD2	NA	TRBV28	TRBJ2-7	TGTGCCAGCAGTTCCTTTCGGCGGGGGGCCGTATCCTACGAGCAGTACTTC	CASSSFRRGAVSYEQYF
TRBD2	NA	TRBV28	TRBJ2-5	TGTGCCAGCAGTTTACTAGCGGGGGGCCCAGAGACCCAGTACTTC	CASSLLAGGPETQYF
TRBD1	few	TRBV18	TRBJ2-3	TGTGCCAGCTCACTGACAGGGGGATATAACACAGATACGCAGTATTTT	CASSLTGGYNTDTQYF
NA	NA	TRBV7-2	TRBJ1-5	TGTGCCAGCAGCCTGTTATATAGCAATCAGCCCCAGCATTTT	CASSLLYSNQPQHF
TRBD1	once	TRBV7-2	TRBJ1-2	TGTGCCAGCAGCCCGGACAGGCCTCTTCTTTCTAACTATGGCTACACCTTC	CASSPDRPLLSNYGYTF
NA	once	TRBV28	TRBJ2-3	TGTGCCAGCAGCTTGGGACTGGCGTCTAGCACAGATACGCAGTATTTT	CASSLGLASSTDTQYF
TRBD1	few	TRBV6-5	TRBJ1-6	TGTGCCAGCAGTTACTCGGGACAGGCGGGTAATTCACCCCTCCACTTT	CASSYSGQAGNSPLHF
NA	NA	TRBV18	TRBJ1-1	TGTGCCAGCTCACCGCGGCAGGGTAGGACTGAAGCTTTCTTT	CASSPRQGRTEAFF
NA	NA	TRBV30	TRBJ2-7	TGTGCCTGGAATATCTTAGAGGGAGAGGGCGAGCAGTACTTC	CAWNILEGEGEQYF
TRBD1	few	TRBV6-4	TRBJ1-2	TGTGCCAGCAGTGACCGGACAGGAGGCTATGGCTACACCTTC	CASSDRTGGYGYTF
TRBD1	medium-sized	TRBV7-7	TRBJ2-5	TGTGCTAGCAGCGTCGTGGCAGGGGGTACGGGGACCCAGTACTTC	CASSVVAGGTGTQYF
TRBD2	few	TRBV7-3	TRBJ2-1	TGTGCCAGCAGCCCCCAAGCGGGGGGTATGAGTGAGCAGTTCTTC	CASSPQAGGMSEQFF
TRBD2	NA	TRBV12-5	TRBJ2-1	TGTGCTAGTGTCCGCGGGGGGGGATATGGCTACAATGAGCAGTTCTTC	CASVRGGGYGYNEQFF
TRBD1	NA	TRBV7-9	TRBJ2-7	TGTGCCAGCAGCCCTAGGACAGGGAGCTCCTACGAGCAGTACTTC	CASSPRTGSSYEQYF
TRBD1	once	TRBV5-4	TRBJ2-1	TGTGCCAGCAGCTTGGGGACAGGGTCCTACAATGAGCAGTTCTTC	CASSLGTGSYNEQFF
TRBD1	NA	TRBV7-8	TRBJ1-2	TGTGCCAGCAGCCCTTCAAGACAGGGCTTTAACTATGGCTACACCTTC	CASSPSRQGFNYGYTF